One T cell receptor beta chain is described in this entry. These data are taken from a study of shared clonotypes between healthy human individuals. V was shortened by 5 bases and J by 7 bases, with 8 bases between the two germline ends. The CDR3 is 12 residues long. Germline V gene lookup returns CDR1 SGHVS and CDR2 FQNEAQ. Clones were sequenced by immunoSEQ multiplex PCR, and TCRdb holds only the in-frame ones, with some missing. The sample records some 1 million clones, 60% to 80% being singletons. Sequencing was performed on memory CD4+ T cells sorted from blood. This sample's subset: CD45RA-negative fraction. The clonotype was recovered from a young man in good health. The chain recombines TRBV7-8 with TRBJ2-2; D ambiguous. The CDR3 DNA follows: TGTGCCAGCAGCATCGACCGCGGGGAGCTGTTTTTT. Translating gives CASSIDRGELFF.